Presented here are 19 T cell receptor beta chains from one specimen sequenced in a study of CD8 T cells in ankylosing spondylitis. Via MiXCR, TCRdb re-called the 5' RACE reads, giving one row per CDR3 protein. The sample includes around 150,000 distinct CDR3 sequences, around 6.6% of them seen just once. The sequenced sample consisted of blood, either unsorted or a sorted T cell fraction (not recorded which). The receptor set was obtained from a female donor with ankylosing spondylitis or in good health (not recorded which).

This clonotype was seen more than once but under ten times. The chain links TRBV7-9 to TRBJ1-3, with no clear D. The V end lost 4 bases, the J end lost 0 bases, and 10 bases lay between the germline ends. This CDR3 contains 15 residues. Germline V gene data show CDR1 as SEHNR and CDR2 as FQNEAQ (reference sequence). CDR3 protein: CASSSARDSGNTIYF. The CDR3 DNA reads TGTGCCAGCAGCTCGGCGAGGGACTCTGGAAACACCATATATTTT.

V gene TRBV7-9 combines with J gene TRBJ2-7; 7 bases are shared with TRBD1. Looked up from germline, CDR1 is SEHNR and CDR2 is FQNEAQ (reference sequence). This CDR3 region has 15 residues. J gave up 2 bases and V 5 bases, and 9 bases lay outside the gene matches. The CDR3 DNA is TGTGCCAGCAGCCCCGACCGGACAGGTGCCTACGAGCAGTACTTC. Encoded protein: CASSPDRTGAYEQYF.

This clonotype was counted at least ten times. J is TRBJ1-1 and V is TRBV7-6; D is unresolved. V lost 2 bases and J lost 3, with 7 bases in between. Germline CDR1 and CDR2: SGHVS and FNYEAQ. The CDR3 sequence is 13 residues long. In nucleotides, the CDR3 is TGTGCCAGCAGCTTAAACGGGGACACTGAAGCTTTCTTT. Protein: CASSLNGDTEAFF. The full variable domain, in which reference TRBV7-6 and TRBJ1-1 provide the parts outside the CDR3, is GAGVSQSPRYKVTKRGQDVALRCDPISGHVSLYWYRQALGQGPEFLTYFNYEAQQDKSGLPNDRFSAERPEGSISTLTIQRTEQRDSAMYRCASSLNGDTEAFFGQGTRLTVV.

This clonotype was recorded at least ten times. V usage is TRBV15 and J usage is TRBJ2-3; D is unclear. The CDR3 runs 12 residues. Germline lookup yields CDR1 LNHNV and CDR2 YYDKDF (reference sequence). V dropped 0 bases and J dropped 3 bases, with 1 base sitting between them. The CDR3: CATSRETDTQYF. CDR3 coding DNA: TGTGCCACCAGCAGAGAAACAGATACGCAGTATTTT.

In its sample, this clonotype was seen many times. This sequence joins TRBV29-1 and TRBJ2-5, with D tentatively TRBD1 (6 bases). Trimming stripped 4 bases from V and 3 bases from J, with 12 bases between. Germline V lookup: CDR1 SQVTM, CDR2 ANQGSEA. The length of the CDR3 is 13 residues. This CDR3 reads CSVAPPGEETQYF. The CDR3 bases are TGCAGCGTTGCCCCCCCAGGGGAAGAGACCCAGTACTTC.

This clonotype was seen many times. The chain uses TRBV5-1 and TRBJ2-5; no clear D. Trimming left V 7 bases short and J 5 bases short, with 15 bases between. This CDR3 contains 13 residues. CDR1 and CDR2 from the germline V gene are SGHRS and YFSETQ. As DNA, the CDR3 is TGCGCCAGCGGCCCTGGGGTGGGCGAGACCCAGTACTTC. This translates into CASGPGVGETQYF. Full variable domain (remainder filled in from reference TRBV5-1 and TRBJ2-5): KAGVTQTPRYLIKTRGQQVTLSCSPISGHRSVSWYQQTPGQGLQFLFEYFSETQRNKGNFPGRFSGRQFSNSRSEMNVSTLELGDSALYLCASGPGVGETQYFGPGTRLLVL.

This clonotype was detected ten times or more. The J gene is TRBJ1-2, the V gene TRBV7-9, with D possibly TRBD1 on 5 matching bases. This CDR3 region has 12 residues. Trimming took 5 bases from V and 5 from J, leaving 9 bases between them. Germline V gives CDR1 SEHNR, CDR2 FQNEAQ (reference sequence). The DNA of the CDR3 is TGTGCCAGCAGCGGGGGTGTTTATGGCTACACCTTC. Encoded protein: CASSGGVYGYTF.

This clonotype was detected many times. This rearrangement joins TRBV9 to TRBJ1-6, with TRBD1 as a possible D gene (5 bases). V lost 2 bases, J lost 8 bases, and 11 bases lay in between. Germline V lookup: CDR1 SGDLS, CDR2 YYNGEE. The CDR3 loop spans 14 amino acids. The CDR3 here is CASSVTGSDSPLHF. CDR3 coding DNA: TGTGCCAGCAGCGTTACAGGTTCTGATTCACCCCTCCACTTT.

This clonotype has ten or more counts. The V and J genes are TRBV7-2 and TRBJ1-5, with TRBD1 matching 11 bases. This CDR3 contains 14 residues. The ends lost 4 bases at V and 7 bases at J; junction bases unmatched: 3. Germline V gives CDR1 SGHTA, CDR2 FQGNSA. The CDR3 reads CASSYGTGGQPQHF. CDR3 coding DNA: TGTGCCAGCAGCTACGGGACAGGGGGACAGCCCCAGCATTTT.

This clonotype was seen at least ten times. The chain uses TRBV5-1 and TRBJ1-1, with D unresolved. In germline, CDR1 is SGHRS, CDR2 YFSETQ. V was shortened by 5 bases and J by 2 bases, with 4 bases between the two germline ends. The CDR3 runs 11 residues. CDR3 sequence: CASSFNTEAFF. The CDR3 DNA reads TGCGCCAGCAGTTTCAACACTGAAGCTTTCTTT.

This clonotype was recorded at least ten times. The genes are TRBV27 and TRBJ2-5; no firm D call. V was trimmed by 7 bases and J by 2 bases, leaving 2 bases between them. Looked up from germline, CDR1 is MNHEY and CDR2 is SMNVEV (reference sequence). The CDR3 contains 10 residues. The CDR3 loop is CASTQETQYF. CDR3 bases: TGTGCCAGCACTCAAGAGACCCAGTACTTC.

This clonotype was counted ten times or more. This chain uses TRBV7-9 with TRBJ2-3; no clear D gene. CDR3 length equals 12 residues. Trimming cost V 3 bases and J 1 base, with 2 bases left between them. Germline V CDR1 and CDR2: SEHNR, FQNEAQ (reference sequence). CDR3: CASSFGTDTQYF. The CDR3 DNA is TGTGCCAGCAGCTTCGGCACAGATACGCAGTATTTT.

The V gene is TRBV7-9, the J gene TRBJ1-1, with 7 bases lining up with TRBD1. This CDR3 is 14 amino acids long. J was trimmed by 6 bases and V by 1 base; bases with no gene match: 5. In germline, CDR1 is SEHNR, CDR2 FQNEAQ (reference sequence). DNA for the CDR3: TGTGCCAGCAGCTTAGGACAGGGAATGCCTGAAGCTTTCTTT. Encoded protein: CASSLGQGMPEAFF.

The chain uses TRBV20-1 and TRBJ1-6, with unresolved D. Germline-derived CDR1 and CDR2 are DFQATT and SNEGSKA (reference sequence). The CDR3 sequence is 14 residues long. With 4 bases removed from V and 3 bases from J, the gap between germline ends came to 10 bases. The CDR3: CSAMAGDYNSPLHF. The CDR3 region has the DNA TGCAGTGCTATGGCGGGAGACTATAATTCACCCCTCCACTTT.

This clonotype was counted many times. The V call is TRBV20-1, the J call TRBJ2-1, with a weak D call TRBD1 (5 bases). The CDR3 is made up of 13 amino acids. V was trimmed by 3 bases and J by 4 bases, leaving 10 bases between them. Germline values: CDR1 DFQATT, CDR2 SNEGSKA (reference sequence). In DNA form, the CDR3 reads TGCAGTGCTAGCCGCGACAGATACAATGAGCAGTTCTTC. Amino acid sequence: CSASRDRYNEQFF.

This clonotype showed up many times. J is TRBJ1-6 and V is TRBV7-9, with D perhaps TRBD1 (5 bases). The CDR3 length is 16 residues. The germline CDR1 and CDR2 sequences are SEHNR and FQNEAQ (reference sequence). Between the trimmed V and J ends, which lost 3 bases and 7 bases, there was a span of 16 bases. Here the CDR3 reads CASSFRDLDGNSPLHF. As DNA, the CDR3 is TGTGCCAGCAGCTTCCGGGACCTTGATGGAAATTCACCCCTCCACTTT.

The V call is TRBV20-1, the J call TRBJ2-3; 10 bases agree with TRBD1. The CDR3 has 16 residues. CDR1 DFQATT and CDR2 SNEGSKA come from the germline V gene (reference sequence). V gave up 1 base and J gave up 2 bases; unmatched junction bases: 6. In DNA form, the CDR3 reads TGCAGTGCTAGAGGACCCGGGACAGGGGACACAGATACGCAGTATTTT. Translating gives CSARGPGTGDTDTQYF.

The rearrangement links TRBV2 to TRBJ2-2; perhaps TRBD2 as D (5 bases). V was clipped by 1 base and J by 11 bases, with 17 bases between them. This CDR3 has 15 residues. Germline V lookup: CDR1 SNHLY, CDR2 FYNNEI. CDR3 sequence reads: CASSEVSRSRGELFF. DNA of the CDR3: TGTGCCAGCAGTGAAGTCTCGAGGAGTCGGGGAGAGCTGTTTTTT.

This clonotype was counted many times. DNA of the CDR3: TGTGCCAGCAGCTTTCGGGACAGGGGTTACAATGAGCAGTTCTTC. This gives the protein CASSFRDRGYNEQFF. The V call is TRBV7-9, the J call TRBJ2-1; 10 positions agree with TRBD1. This CDR3 spans 15 amino acids. CDR1 and CDR2 from the germline V gene are SEHNR and FQNEAQ (reference sequence). The junction had 3 bases not matched to a gene; V was cut back by 3 bases and J by 4 bases.